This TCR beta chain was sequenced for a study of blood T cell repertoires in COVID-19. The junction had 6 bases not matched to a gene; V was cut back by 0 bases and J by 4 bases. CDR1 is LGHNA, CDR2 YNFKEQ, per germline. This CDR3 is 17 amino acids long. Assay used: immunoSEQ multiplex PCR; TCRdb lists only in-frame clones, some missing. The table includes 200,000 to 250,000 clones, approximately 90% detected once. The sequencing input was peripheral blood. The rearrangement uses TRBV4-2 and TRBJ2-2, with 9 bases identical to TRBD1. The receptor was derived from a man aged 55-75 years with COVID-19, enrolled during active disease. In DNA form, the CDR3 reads TGTGCCAGCAGCCAAGAGTACAGGGGGCTTAGCACCGGGGAGCTGTTTTTT. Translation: CASSQEYRGLSTGELFF.